This TCR beta chain is from a study of beta chain features in type 1 diabetes. The investigators reverse transcribed all of the isolated RNA, so they sequenced expressed TCRB transcripts. Profiled with immunoSEQ multiplex PCR; TCRdb holds only in-frame clones, not every one. The data hold roughly 370,000 clones, with around 13% observed a single time. The sequenced sample was naive CD4+ T cells from blood. This clonotype was sampled from a man aged 30 to 45 in good health.

The CDR3 protein is CASSLTGQPYNEQFF. The DNA for the CDR3 is TGTGCCAGCAGTTTAACAGGACAGCCATACAATGAGCAGTTCTTC. The chain links TRBV27 to TRBJ2-1, with D perhaps TRBD1 (6 bases). This CDR3 is 15 amino acids long. The V gene lost 2 bases and the J gene lost 4 bases, with 12 bases spanning the gap. Germline CDR1 and CDR2: MNHEY and SMNVEV (reference sequence).